This TCR beta chain was sequenced for a study of blood T cell repertoires in COVID-19. On the study more broadly: COVID-19 samples from acute and convalescent phases originated in the United States, Italy and Spain.

Germline V CDR1 and CDR2: MNHEY, SVGAGI. The CDR3 has 13 amino acids. With 6 bases clipped from V and 3 bases from J, the junction kept 2 bases outside the gene matches. Authors' processing steps: From reference gene primer amplification, estimates of nucleated cell counts were derived. Profiled with immunoSEQ multiplex PCR; TCRdb holds only in-frame clones, not every one. The V and J calls and clone size were taken over from that table, and D and trimming were inferred from the DNA. The sample records around 260,000 clones, about 89% being singletons. The J gene is TRBJ2-4, the V gene TRBV6-5; 7 bases are shared with TRBD1. The sequence came from a man aged 40-50 years who had recovered from COVID-19. The source material was peripheral blood. CDR3 loop: CASSRDSKNIQYF. CDR3 coding DNA: TGTGCCAGCAGCCGGGACAGCAAAAACATTCAGTACTTC.